This TCR beta chain was documented in a study of persistence of HIV-infected CD4 T cells. Study information: Anti-CD3/anti-CD28 beads activated more cells than antigen stimulation did. Overall study results and limits: Bulk TCR data could not be restricted to HIV-1-infected CMV-responding cells.

Cells were stimulated nonspecifically with anti-CD3/anti-CD28 magnetic beads. Sorting of responding CD4+ T cells relied on upregulated CD40 ligand together with CD69. Donors had CD4+ T cell counts above 400 cells/uL and were CMV-seropositive. This was the immunoSEQ version 4 assay in survey mode. Sequencing used immunoSEQ multiplex PCR; TCRdb keeps in-frame clones, though not all of them. The sample holds some 40,000 clones, roughly nine tenths seen once. Points on this clone: Its antigen is as yet unknown.

With 0 bases removed from V and 2 bases from J, the gap between germline ends came to 8 bases. This CDR3 has 14 residues. The germline V gene has CDR1 MNHEY and CDR2 SVGAGI. Here the sequenced sample was CD4+ T cells sorted from PBMCs after approximately 19-hour stimulation, taken from a patient who received antiretroviral therapy. The chain is built from TRBV6-5 and TRBJ2-7; tentative D call: TRBD1 (5 bases). The receptor was derived from an adult man with HIV who was CMV-seropositive. CDR3 protein: CASSYSAGPYEQYF. DNA for the CDR3: TGTGCCAGCAGTTACTCGGCAGGGCCCTACGAGCAGTACTTC.